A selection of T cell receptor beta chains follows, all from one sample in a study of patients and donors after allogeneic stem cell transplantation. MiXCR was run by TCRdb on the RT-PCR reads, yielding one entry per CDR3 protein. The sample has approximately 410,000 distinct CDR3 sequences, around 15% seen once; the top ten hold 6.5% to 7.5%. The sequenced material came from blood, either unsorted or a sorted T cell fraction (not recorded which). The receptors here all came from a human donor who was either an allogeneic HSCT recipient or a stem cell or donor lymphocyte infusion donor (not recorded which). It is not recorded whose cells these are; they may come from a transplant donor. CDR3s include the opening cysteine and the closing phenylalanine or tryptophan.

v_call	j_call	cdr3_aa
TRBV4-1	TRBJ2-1	CASSQGLAGGPLYNEQFF
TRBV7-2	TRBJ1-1	CASSNAAQAFF
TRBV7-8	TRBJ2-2	CASSIPGLAGGPGTGELFF
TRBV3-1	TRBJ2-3	CASSRRSGTSGRASGDTQYF
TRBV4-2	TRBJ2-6	CASSQDLRKGRSGANVLTF
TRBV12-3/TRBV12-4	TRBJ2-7	CASSHSGSNEQYF
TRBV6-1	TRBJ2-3	CAIASGGTADTQYF
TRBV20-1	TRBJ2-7	CSAQTRQVTYEQYF
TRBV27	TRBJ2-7	CASSLLRREGLGEQYF
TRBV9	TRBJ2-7	CASSVEGGGSEQYF
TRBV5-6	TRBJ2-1	CASSLVRTEQFF
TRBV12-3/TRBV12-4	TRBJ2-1	CASSQGLHNEQFF
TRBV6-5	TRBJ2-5	CASSSQGAMGETQYF
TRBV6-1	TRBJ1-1	CASSQRTGTNTEAFF
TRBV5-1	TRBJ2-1	CASSSDRGKVNEQFF
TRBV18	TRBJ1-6	CASSPLHNSPLHF
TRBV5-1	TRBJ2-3	CASSLSGSLDTQYF
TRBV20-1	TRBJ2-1	CSVEGQSYNEQFF
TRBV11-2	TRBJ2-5	CASSSGRETQYF
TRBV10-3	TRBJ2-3	CAISIRHEFTDTQYF
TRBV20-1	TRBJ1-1	CSAGGTGTGNTEAFF
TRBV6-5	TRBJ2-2	CASSYSITSVYTGELFF
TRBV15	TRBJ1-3	CATSRDIGQGNTIYF
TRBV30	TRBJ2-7	CAWKGGRRSYEQYF
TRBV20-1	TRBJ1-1	CSAREGNRMNTEAFF
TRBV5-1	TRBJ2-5	CASSLARVGVQETQYF
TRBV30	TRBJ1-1	CAWTLRNTEAFF
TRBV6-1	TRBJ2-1	CASSELVLAGGPLGEQFF
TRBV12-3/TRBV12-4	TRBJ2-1	CASSSSGALGNEQFF
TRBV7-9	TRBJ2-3	CASSLALGQGTTDTQYF
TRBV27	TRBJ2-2	CASSLAGSKPTGELFF
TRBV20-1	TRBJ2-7	CSAREYPDAYEQYF
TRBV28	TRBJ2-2	CASSLWRRQGPNTGELFF
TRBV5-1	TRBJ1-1	CASSPGATGIFNTEAFF
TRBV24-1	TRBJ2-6	CATRSSGANVLTF
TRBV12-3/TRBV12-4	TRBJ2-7	CASSLAPSGSYEQYF
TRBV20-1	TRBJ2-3	CSARDYPLVSTDTQYF
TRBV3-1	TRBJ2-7	CASSHRQANEQYF
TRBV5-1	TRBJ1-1	CASSSTGAVMSTEAFF
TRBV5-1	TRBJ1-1	CASSFEGFLDTEAFF
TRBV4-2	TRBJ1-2	CASSQDAETNYGYTF
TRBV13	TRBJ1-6	CASSLIEAADNSPLHF
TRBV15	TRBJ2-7	CATSRESLTGVDEQYF
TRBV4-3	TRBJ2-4	CASSLLGQDIQYF
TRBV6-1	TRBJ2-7	CASTFSGRARYEQYF
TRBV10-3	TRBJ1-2	CAISESILNYGYTF
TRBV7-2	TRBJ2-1	CASSLAVAGEQFF
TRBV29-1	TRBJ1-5	CSVGTGVSANQPQHF
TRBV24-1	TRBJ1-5	CATSDPGQGNQPQHF
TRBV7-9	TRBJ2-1	CASSFFWGDPNEQFF
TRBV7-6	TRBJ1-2	CASSLTGQGDGYTF
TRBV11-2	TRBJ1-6	CASSHRRVNSPLHF
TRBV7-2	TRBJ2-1	CASSLDGLHYNEQLF
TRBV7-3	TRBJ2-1	CASSSGPRGVYNEQFF